The sequence of this T cell receptor (beta chain) was determined in a study of blood T cell repertoires in COVID-19. The wider study: Spain, Italy and the United States supplied samples that represented acute and convalescent COVID-19. PBMCs, B-cell-depleted T cells, or T cells were the source of the cDNA or gDNA that made up the material.

Assay: immunoSEQ multiplex PCR; the TCRdb copy retains only in-frame clones and omits some. The sample lists roughly 250,000 clones, approximately 85% occurring once. In terms of age and location, participants ranged from roughly 18 to 100 years and lived in about two dozen US areas. Self-reported history from a screening survey and questionnaire set each donor's cohort. The receptor's source is a woman aged 25 to 39 who had recovered from COVID-19. The sequenced sample consisted of PBMCs or T cells enriched from blood (not recorded which).

CDR3 sequence: CASSLAGHANTEAFF. CDR3 nucleotides: TGTGCCAGCAGCTTAGCGGGGCATGCAAACACTGAAGCTTTCTTT. The rearrangement joins TRBV7-9 to TRBJ1-1; a possible D gene is TRBD1 (5 bases). The CDR3 loop spans 15 amino acids. The V end lost 0 bases, the J end lost 2 bases, and 10 bases lay between the germline ends. CDR1 SEHNR and CDR2 FQNEAQ come from the germline V gene (reference sequence).